The rows below give T cell receptor beta chains drawn from one sample of a study of early T cells in non-severe SARS-CoV-2 infection. From the 5' RACE reads, TCRdb called clonotypes with MiXCR, one entry per CDR3 protein. The repertoire has 90,000 to 120,000 distinct CDR3 sequences, over 8.5% of them found once; the top ten carry under 9%. The sequenced sample consisted of whole blood. The source is an adult who was a healthcare worker with PCR-confirmed SARS-CoV-2 infection or an uninfected control (not recorded which). The CDR3 runs from the conserved cysteine through the conserved F or W. The order of the fields is V gene, J gene, D gene, clone size, CDR3 DNA, CDR3 protein. The D gene is left open where the match is weak. Clone size is not always given. Where it is, it says once, few, many or a class for expanded clones.

v_call: TRBV20-1; j_call: TRBJ2-1; d_call: TRBD2; clone_size: many; cdr3_nt: TGCAGTGCCCATACCGGGACTAGACACAATGAGCAGTTCTTC; cdr3_aa: CSAHTGTRHNEQFF
v_call: TRBV5-6; j_call: TRBJ2-7; d_call: TRBD2; clone_size: few; cdr3_nt: TGTGCCAGCAGCCACGCAAGACTAGCGGGAGACGCCTACGAGCAGTACTTC; cdr3_aa: CASSHARLAGDAYEQYF
v_call: TRBV5-1; j_call: TRBJ2-2; d_call: -; clone_size: few; cdr3_nt: TGCGCCAGCCGCGACAGGACGAACACCGGGGAGCTGTTTTTT; cdr3_aa: CASRDRTNTGELFF
v_call: TRBV7-2; j_call: TRBJ2-7; d_call: -; clone_size: few; cdr3_nt: TGTGCCATCTCTGAGGCGTGGGGGCACGAGCAGTACTTC; cdr3_aa: CAISEAWGHEQYF
v_call: TRBV27; j_call: TRBJ2-1; d_call: -; clone_size: few; cdr3_nt: TGTGCCAGCAGTTTACTCCAGGCGAATGAGCAGTTCTTC; cdr3_aa: CASSLLQANEQFF
v_call: TRBV29-1; j_call: TRBJ2-5; d_call: -; clone_size: -; cdr3_nt: TGCAGCGTTCTTAAGGGGATGGAGACCCAGTACTTC; cdr3_aa: CSVLKGMETQYF
v_call: TRBV6-6; j_call: TRBJ1-2; d_call: -; clone_size: many; cdr3_nt: TGTGCCAGCAGTTACACGGATCCGGCGAAGGGCTACACCTTC; cdr3_aa: CASSYTDPAKGYTF
v_call: TRBV7-8; j_call: TRBJ1-5; d_call: TRBD1; clone_size: few; cdr3_nt: TGTGCCAGCAGCTTAGCCGGGACAGGGTTGAATCAGCCCCAGCATTTT; cdr3_aa: CASSLAGTGLNQPQHF
v_call: TRBV11-2; j_call: TRBJ2-4; d_call: TRBD1; clone_size: many; cdr3_nt: TGTGCCAGCAGCTTAGAGCGGGGACAGGGGGTCGGCGGCATTCAGTACTTC; cdr3_aa: CASSLERGQGVGGIQYF
v_call: TRBV6-6; j_call: TRBJ1-5; d_call: -; clone_size: many; cdr3_nt: TGTGCCAGCGACACCCAGCCCCAGCATTTT; cdr3_aa: CASDTQPQHF